Listed below are T cell receptor beta chains from one sample, sequenced in a study of cytomegalovirus exposure and HLA in healthy donors. Only in-frame clones appear in the TCRdb table, and some are missing; sequencing was by immunoSEQ multiplex PCR. The table shows about 60,000 clones, with about four fifths occurring only once. Sequenced material: PBMCs. The receptors were gathered from a woman in her 30s in good health and CMV-seronegative. Both conserved end residues are part of each CDR3. The D gene is left open where the match is weak. Some rows mark clone size as missing; the rest say once, few, many or name a class of expanded clone.

cdr3_nt cdr3_aa clone_size cdr3_length d_call j_call v_call
TGTGCCAGCAGCCGAGGGGGGAACACTGAAGCTTTCTTT CASSRGGNTEAFF - 13 - TRBJ1-1 TRBV9
TGTGCCTGGAGTTCGAGGACAGGGGGCGGCGGCTACACCTTC CAWSSRTGGGGYTF - 14 TRBD1 TRBJ1-2 TRBV30
TGTGCCAGCAGCAATAGAATGGATGAGCAGTTCTTC CASSNRMDEQFF - 12 - TRBJ2-1 TRBV7-2
TGTGCCTGGAGAACGGGACAGGGGAACATTCAGTACTTC CAWRTGQGNIQYF - 13 TRBD1 TRBJ2-4 TRBV30
TGTGCCATCAGTGACCCGGGGAGCGGGAGCTACGAGCAGTACTTC CAISDPGSGSYEQYF few 15 TRBD2 TRBJ2-7 TRBV10-3
TGTGCCAGCACCATACGGGGGGTGATCTACGAGCAGTACTTC CASTIRGVIYEQYF - 14 TRBD2 TRBJ2-7 TRBV6-1
TGCGCCAGCAGCCCCGGGACGGGGGTCACTGAAGCTTTCTTT CASSPGTGVTEAFF once 14 - TRBJ1-1 TRBV10-1
TGCGCCAGCAGCCAAGTGTTGCGGGAATATACAGATACGCAGTATTTT CASSQVLREYTDTQYF few 16 - TRBJ2-3 TRBV4-3
TGTGCCAGCAGCTTAGTTGGAGTGACTAGCGGGCCCCAACAGCAGTACTTC CASSLVGVTSGPQQQYF - 17 TRBD2 TRBJ2-7 TRBV7-9
TGTGCCAGCAGCTTCGGGGGGGACTCGAATGAGCAGTTCTTC CASSFGGDSNEQFF once 14 TRBD2 TRBJ2-1 TRBV7-7
TGTGCCAGCAGCTCGTTGGGGACTCCGAGCTCCTATAATTCACCCCTCCACTTT CASSSLGTPSSYNSPLHF - 18 - TRBJ1-6 TRBV9
TGTGCCAGCAGCTGGGACAGGAACACTGAAGCTTTCTTT CASSWDRNTEAFF - 13 TRBD1 TRBJ1-1 TRBV7-9
TGTGCCAGCAGTTTCGGGGATCTTAGGAGGAATGGCTACACCTTC CASSFGDLRRNGYTF - 15 - TRBJ1-2 TRBV28
TGCGCCAGCAGCTCAGGACAGAACACCGGGGAGCTGTTTTTT CASSSGQNTGELFF - 14 - TRBJ2-2 TRBV5-1
TGTGCCAGCAGCGGACAGGGTATGAACACTGAAGCTTTCTTT CASSGQGMNTEAFF - 14 TRBD1 TRBJ1-1 TRBV11-3
TGCAGCGCCCGGACTAGCCGGAACGAGCAGTACTTC CSARTSRNEQYF - 12 TRBD2 TRBJ2-7 TRBV29-1
TGTGCCAGCTCACAATCAGAAAACACTGAAGCTTTCTTT CASSQSENTEAFF - 13 - TRBJ1-1 TRBV18
TGTGCCAGCAATTCCGGGACTAGCGACTACGAGCAGTACTTC CASNSGTSDYEQYF - 14 TRBD2 TRBJ2-7 TRBV28
TGCGCCAGCAGTGAGGGGGAGGGGTTCGGGTCACCCCTCCACTTT CASSEGEGFGSPLHF - 15 - TRBJ1-6 TRBV10-2
TGTGCCAGCAGCCTAAGGACAGTTCCTGGGGCCAACGTCCTGACTTTC CASSLRTVPGANVLTF - 16 - TRBJ2-6 TRBV5-6
TGTGCCAGCAGTTTAACAGGGATGAACACTGAAGCTTTCTTT CASSLTGMNTEAFF - 14 - TRBJ1-1 TRBV27
TGTGCCAGCAGGGAGGGTTGGGGAGAGACCCAGTACTTC CASREGWGETQYF - 13 - TRBJ2-5 TRBV6-5
TGTGCCAGCAGTCCTCGACAGGTTACCTACGAGCAGTACTTC CASSPRQVTYEQYF - 14 - TRBJ2-7 TRBV2
TGTGCCAGCAGCGACCCCTCAGGGGGGTGGAACACTGAAGCTTTCTTT CASSDPSGGWNTEAFF - 16 TRBD1 TRBJ1-1 TRBV9
TGTGCCAGCAGCTCCCTAGCCGATCAGCCCCAGCATTTT CASSSLADQPQHF - 13 - TRBJ1-5 TRBV7-2
TGTGCCAGCAGGTTGTCAGGGGGCTGGGGCGATGGCTACACCTTC CASRLSGGWGDGYTF - 15 TRBD1 TRBJ1-2 TRBV6-5
TGTGCCAGCAGCTTGGTGGGGACAGGGGGTCGGAGAACTGAAGCTTTCTTT CASSLVGTGGRRTEAFF - 17 TRBD1 TRBJ1-1 TRBV5-4
TGTGCCAGCAGTTACTTCCTGGGTGGGGCTACGCAGTATTTT CASSYFLGGATQYF - 14 - TRBJ2-3 TRBV6-5
TGTGCCAGCAGTTCCCCCGAAGGGAGGGCTGATACGCAGTATTTT CASSSPEGRADTQYF - 15 TRBD2 TRBJ2-3 TRBV6-5
TGTGCCAGCAGTGAATTACGGACAAACACTGAAGCTTTCTTT CASSELRTNTEAFF - 14 - TRBJ1-1 TRBV6-1
TGTGCCAGCAGCTCCGGGACACCGTACAATGAGCAGTTCTTC CASSSGTPYNEQFF - 14 - TRBJ2-1 TRBV11-2
TGTGCCAGCAGCGAAAACAGTAACGGGGCCAACGTCCTGACTTTC CASSENSNGANVLTF - 15 - TRBJ2-6 TRBV2
TGTGCCTGGAGTGTAGGGGCAGGCAATCAGCCCCAGCATTTT CAWSVGAGNQPQHF - 14 - TRBJ1-5 TRBV30
TGTGCCAGCATCGAAAGGGGGGAGCAGTACTTC CASIERGEQYF - 11 - TRBJ2-7 TRBV6-5
TGTGCCAGCAGCCTCCCCCGGGACAGGGGGAACTATGGCTACACCTTC CASSLPRDRGNYGYTF - 16 TRBD1 TRBJ1-2 TRBV5-4
TGTGCCAGCAGCCCTCGACAGGGCCGAGGCTCTGGGGCCAACGTCCTGACTTTC CASSPRQGRGSGANVLTF - 18 TRBD1 TRBJ2-6 TRBV5-4
TGTGCCAGCTCACCTGAGGTCCAGAACACTGAAGCTTTCTTT CASSPEVQNTEAFF - 14 - TRBJ1-1 TRBV18
TGCGCCAGCAGCTTGAAGCAGGGGGGGGCCAACGTCCTGACTTTC CASSLKQGGANVLTF - 15 - TRBJ2-6 TRBV5-1
TGCGCCAGCAGTGAGCAGCGATGGACTGAAGCTTTCTTT CASSEQRWTEAFF - 13 - TRBJ1-1 TRBV10-1
TGCAGCGTTGACTTGACAGGGGTCTATGGCTACACCTTC CSVDLTGVYGYTF - 13 TRBD1 TRBJ1-2 TRBV29-1
TGTGCCTGGAGTGGCTTGACTAGCGGGGCCCCCGCCGATGAGCAGTTCTTC CAWSGLTSGAPADEQFF - 17 TRBD2 TRBJ2-1 TRBV30
TGTGCCAGCAGTGAACTCTGGGCTGCGATTAATGAGCAGTTCTTC CASSELWAAINEQFF - 15 - TRBJ2-1 TRBV6-1
TGCGCCAGCAGCCATCAGGGGGGAGTGACAGATACGCAGTATTTT CASSHQGGVTDTQYF - 15 - TRBJ2-3 TRBV5-1
TGTGCCAGCAGTGAAGGAGGGACAGGGGGTGGCTACACCTTC CASSEGGTGGGYTF - 14 TRBD1 TRBJ1-2 TRBV6-1
TGTGCCAGCAGCGTAGGCAGGGGAGTGGAGACCCAGTACTTC CASSVGRGVETQYF - 14 - TRBJ2-5 TRBV9
TGCGCCAGCAGTCAATCGAAGGACAGGGTATACGAGCAGTACTTC CASSQSKDRVYEQYF - 15 TRBD1 TRBJ2-7 TRBV23-1
TGTGCCAGCAGCTTACCGCTTGGTAGTCAAGAGACCCAGTACTTC CASSLPLGSQETQYF - 15 - TRBJ2-5 TRBV7-8